This T cell receptor beta chain was recovered during a study of OX40 agonist ivuxolimab in advanced cancers. Study as a whole: A mean age of about 56 years, range about 20 to 79, was recorded, and 70% to 85% were male.

V lost 8 bases and J lost 3, with 13 bases in between. The CDR3 has 13 residues. Per the germline V gene, CDR1 is MDHEN and CDR2 is SYDVKM. Using immunoSEQ multiplex PCR, the repertoire was profiled, and TCRdb retains in-frame clones only, with some absent. The sample shows approximately 78,000 clones, roughly 90% of them seen only once. Anyone with autoimmune disease history or systemic immunosuppression was excluded. This clone was seen just once. The chain links TRBV28 to TRBJ1-1; D may be TRBD1 (6 bases). This sample comprised CD4+ or CD8+ T cells sorted from blood, obtained in a trial of the OX40 agonist ivuxolimab. The receptor was isolated from an adult with an advanced solid tumor such as melanoma, head and neck, liver or kidney cancer. CDR3 DNA: TGTGCCAGCCGGGCGGGGGCTTACACTGAAGCTTTCTTT. It codes for CASRAGAYTEAFF.